What follows are 27 T cell receptor beta chains derived from one specimen sequenced in a study of blood T cells in healthy people across ages. The use of a sample-barcoded 5' primer and a J-beta primer mix characterized a second PCR of roughly 6 to 11 cycles. TCRdb ran MiXCR on the 5' RACE reads and lists one entry per CDR3 protein. The sample yields roughly 2 million distinct CDR3 sequences, about 49% seen once. The sequencing input was blood. Every receptor here comes from a woman aged 40 to 50 in good health.

The V call is TRBV20-1, the J call TRBJ2-4, with D tentatively TRBD2 (5 bases). The length of the CDR3 is 14 residues. CDR1 and CDR2 (germline): DFQATT, SNEGSKA (reference sequence). V dropped 5 bases and J dropped 8 bases, with 19 bases sitting between them. The CDR3 DNA is TGCAGTGCTGAGGGCCCCCGGACTTCGGACATTCAGTACTTC. Encoded protein: CSAEGPRTSDIQYF.

This sequence joins TRBV12-3 or TRBV12-4 and TRBJ1-2; tentative D call: TRBD1 (5 bases). This CDR3 has 16 amino acids. V lost 7 bases to trimming and J lost 5 bases, with 23 bases between them. DNA for the CDR3: TGTGCCAGCAACCCCGACGCAGGGACCTCTGGGTATGGCTACACCTTC. Translating it yields CASNPDAGTSGYGYTF.

This clonotype came up a few times. This rearrangement joins TRBV6-5 to TRBJ2-7; TRBD2 matches at 9 bases. The trim removed 5 bases at V and 1 base at J, leaving 6 bases unmatched. CDR1 and CDR2 from the germline V gene are MNHEY and SVGAGI. The CDR3 is made up of 15 amino acids. The CDR3 spells CASSERGASSYEQYF. For the CDR3, the DNA is TGTGCCAGCAGTGAGCGGGGGGCCTCGTCCTACGAGCAGTACTTC.

Turning to this clonotype: One end of the junction does not line up with germline, which may come from a read error. CDR3 DNA: TGCAGTGCTAGAGATTTGGGGAACACTGAGGCTTTCTTT. This sequence encodes CSARDLGNTEAFF. The chain employs TRBV20-1 and TRBJ1-1; the D is unclear. Germline V gives CDR1 DFQATT, CDR2 SNEGSKA (reference sequence). The CDR3 has 13 residues.

There are a few counts of this clonotype. The chain joins TRBV5-1 to TRBJ1-2, with a weak D call TRBD1 (5 bases). The germline CDR1 and CDR2 sequences are SGHRS and YFSETQ. Trimming removed 4 bases at V and 4 bases at J, with 11 bases between. There are 13 residues in the CDR3. CDR3 residues: CASSAGAVYGYTF. CDR3 DNA sequence: TGCGCCAGCAGCGCCGGGGCCGTCTATGGCTACACCTTC.

The genes are TRBV4-3 and TRBJ2-5; 11 bases are shared with TRBD1. Germline CDR1 reads LGHNA; CDR2 reads YSLEER. Losses at the gene ends were 5 bases for V and 4 bases for J; bases not matched to a gene: 6. The CDR3 runs 15 residues. The CDR3: CASSNGQGAGETQYF. CDR3 nucleotide sequence: TGCGCCAGCAGCAATGGACAGGGGGCCGGAGAGACCCAGTACTTC.

This clonotype was seen a few times. The genes are TRBV27 and TRBJ2-7; the D is unclear. Judging by the DNA end, TRBJ2-5 fits better; the J call may be wrong. The CDR3 loop spans 13 amino acids. Germline CDR1 and CDR2: MNHEY and SMNVEV (reference sequence). The CDR3 coding sequence is TGTGCCAGCAGTTTCGCCCCTCGGGAGACCCAGTACTTC. It translates to CASSFAPRETQYF.

The chain carries TRBV20-1 and TRBJ2-7; D ambiguous. This CDR3 comprises 11 residues. In germline, CDR1 is DFQATT, CDR2 SNEGSKA (reference sequence). Trimming removed 6 bases from V and 6 bases from J, with 12 bases in between. CDR3 sequence reads: CSARPGAEQYF. The CDR3 DNA is TGCAGTGCCCGACCAGGCGCCGAGCAGTACTTC.

This chain joins TRBV9 and TRBJ2-1, with a weak D call TRBD2 (5 bases). Trimming stripped 3 bases from V and 0 bases from J, with 10 bases between. The CDR3 has 15 amino acids. The germline V gene has CDR1 SGDLS and CDR2 YYNGEE. The CDR3 protein is CASSGRESSYNEQFF. The CDR3 DNA is TGTGCCAGCAGCGGAAGGGAGAGCTCCTACAATGAGCAGTTCTTC.

The chain couples TRBV10-3 to TRBJ2-6; possibly TRBD2 for D (6 bases). Germline V gene data show CDR1 as ENHRY and CDR2 as SYGVKD. CDR3 length equals 17 residues. V was pared by 6 bases and J by 2 bases, with 17 bases between. The chain's CDR3 is CAISLEGRGAGANVLTF. The CDR3 DNA follows: TGTGCCATCAGCCTGGAGGGGCGCGGGGCTGGGGCCAACGTCCTGACTTTC.

This clonotype was detected a few times. The rearrangement uses TRBV29-1 and TRBJ2-1; no firm D call. Germline V gene lookup returns CDR1 SQVTM and CDR2 ANQGSEA. The CDR3 spans 12 residues. V lost 2 bases and J 2 bases, leaving 4 bases between the germline ends. In DNA form, the CDR3 reads TGCAGCGTTGAAAGGACCTACAATGAGCAGTTCTTC. It specifies CSVERTYNEQFF.

This clonotype has only a few counts. The chain is built from TRBV27 and TRBJ2-7; D unresolved. Germline values: CDR1 MNHEY, CDR2 SMNVEV (reference sequence). CDR3 length: 14 residues. Trimming cost V 0 bases and J 2 bases, with 8 bases left between them. The CDR3 DNA reads as TGTGCCAGCAGTTTATCTAGCAGGACCTACGAGCAGTACTTC. This translates into CASSLSSRTYEQYF.

The chain is built from TRBV28 and TRBJ2-5; 10 nucleotides line up with TRBD2. Trimming at V came to 3 bases and at J to 5 bases, leaving 12 bases not matched to a gene. The CDR3 is made up of 17 amino acids. The germline V gene encodes CDR1 MDHEN and CDR2 SYDVKM. As DNA, the CDR3 is TGTGCCAGCAGTTTTACTTTTGTGCGAGCGGGGGGGGAGACCCAGTACTTC. It yields the protein CASSFTFVRAGGETQYF.

This clonotype has a handful of counts. The chain recombines TRBV9 with TRBJ2-1; D is possibly TRBD2 (7 bases). Per the germline V gene, CDR1 is SGDLS and CDR2 is YYNGEE. The CDR3 spans 14 residues. The V end was cut by 1 base, the J end by 8 bases, with 13 bases between. The CDR3 bases are TGTGCCAGCAGCGTATTAGGGGGGGACGATGAGCAGTTCTTC. It is translated as CASSVLGGDDEQFF.

There are a few counts of this clonotype. The V call is TRBV12-3 or TRBV12-4, the J call TRBJ2-5; maybe TRBD2 (5 bases). The CDR3 covers 14 residues. V lost 6 bases and J 2 bases, leaving 13 bases between the germline ends. CDR3: CASRPSREQETQYF. In nucleotides, the CDR3 is TGTGCCAGCAGGCCAAGTAGGGAGCAAGAGACCCAGTACTTC.

This rearrangement joins TRBV5-1 to TRBJ2-5; perhaps TRBD2 as D (5 bases). Germline CDR1 reads SGHRS; CDR2 reads YFSETQ. This CDR3 is 15 amino acids long. V shed 4 bases and J shed 11 bases, with 24 bases lying between them. The CDR3 DNA is TGCGCCAGCAGCCCCGACCGCCCCTCCGGGGATGAGCAGTACTTC. It yields the protein CASSPDRPSGDEQYF.

V is TRBV4-3 and J is TRBJ1-1; possibly TRBD1 for D (5 bases). The CDR3 contains 15 residues. Trimming removed 1 base from V and 0 bases from J, with 9 bases in between. CDR1 LGHNA and CDR2 YSLEER come from the germline V gene. DNA for the CDR3: TGCGCCAGCAGCCAAGTACAGGCGGTGAACACTGAAGCTTTCTTT. Encoded protein: CASSQVQAVNTEAFF.

This clonotype was picked up a small number of times. This sequence joins TRBV20-1 and TRBJ2-3; tentative D call: TRBD2 (6 bases). This CDR3 is built from 16 residues. V was shortened by 0 bases and J by 2 bases, with 15 bases between the two germline ends. Germline-derived CDR1 and CDR2 are DFQATT and SNEGSKA (reference sequence). The CDR3 sequence is CSARDVARGTTDTQYF. The CDR3 region has the DNA TGCAGTGCTAGAGACGTGGCCCGGGGGACCACAGATACGCAGTATTTT.

This clonotype is a singleton in its sample. The V call is TRBV20-1, the J call TRBJ2-1; no definite D call. This CDR3 has 11 amino acids. Germline assignment: CDR1 DFQATT and CDR2 SNEGSKA (reference sequence). V lost 4 bases to trimming and J lost 7 bases, with 8 bases between them. The CDR3 sequence: CSAKVSNEQFF. The CDR3 DNA is TGCAGTGCTAAAGTTTCGAATGAGCAGTTCTTC.

V usage is TRBV19 and J usage is TRBJ2-7, with a possible D match to TRBD1 (5 bases). CDR3 length equals 12 residues. V lost 10 bases and J lost 2, with 12 bases in between. CDR1 and CDR2 from the germline V gene are LNHDA and SQIVND (reference sequence). CDR3 sequence reads: CATQDTTYEQYF. The DNA of the CDR3 is TGTGCCACCCAGGACACGACCTACGAGCAGTACTTC.

This clonotype was counted only a few times. The genes are TRBV7-2 and TRBJ1-5; tentatively, D is TRBD1 (5 bases). The CDR3 length is 14 residues. Trimming stripped 2 bases from V and 6 bases from J, with 11 bases between. The germline V gene has CDR1 SGHTA and CDR2 FQGNSA. CDR3 residues: CASSLTRAAQPQHF. In DNA, the CDR3 is TGTGCCAGCAGCTTAACCAGGGCGGCTCAGCCCCAGCATTTT.

The gene calls are TRBV9 and TRBJ2-3; TRBD2 matches 9 bases. V lost 0 bases to trimming and J lost 5 bases; unmatched junction nucleotides: 13. CDR1 SGDLS and CDR2 YYNGEE come from the germline V gene. The length of the CDR3 is 18 residues. The CDR3 sequence: CASSVVGSASGEGDTQYF. The DNA for the CDR3 is TGTGCCAGCAGCGTAGTGGGTTCAGCTAGCGGGGAAGGAGATACGCAGTATTTT.

The chain links TRBV7-9 to TRBJ1-1; 7 bases match TRBD1. The CDR3 spans 12 residues. V lost 6 bases and J lost 8; bases outside the gene matches: 6. Germline values: CDR1 SEHNR, CDR2 FQNEAQ (reference sequence). The CDR3 DNA follows: TGTGCCAGCAGAAAGGAGGGGGCCGAAGCTTTCTTT. The encoded protein is CASRKEGAEAFF. Combining the CDR3 with reference TRBV7-9 and TRBJ1-1 gives the whole variable domain DTGVSQNPRHKITKRGQNVTFRCDPISEHNRLYWYRQTLGQGPEFLTYFQNEAQLEKSRLLSDRFSAERPKGSFSTLEIQRTEQGDSAMYLCASRKEGAEAFFGQGTRLTVV.

V is TRBV13 and J is TRBJ2-5; possible D gene TRBD1, 5 bases. The CDR3 runs 15 residues. V was shortened by 8 bases and J by 2 bases, with 18 bases between the two germline ends. From germline, CDR1 is PRHDT and CDR2 FYEKMQ (reference sequence). CDR3 in DNA: TGTGCCAGCGCGCCACATAGCAGGGTTCAAGAGACCCAGTACTTC. Its protein is CASAPHSRVQETQYF.

The genes are TRBV6-5 and TRBJ2-3; D gene uncertain. CDR1 MNHEY and CDR2 SVGAGI come from the germline V gene. The length of the CDR3 is 14 residues. Trimming removed 4 bases at V and 4 bases at J, with 12 bases between. The CDR3 loop reads CASSLGILADTQYF. The CDR3 nucleotides read TGTGCCAGCAGTTTAGGCATTTTGGCAGATACGCAGTATTTT.

This chain links TRBV6-6 with TRBJ1-1; D gene ambiguous. The CDR3 spans 15 residues. Germline V gene data show CDR1 as MNHNY and CDR2 as SVGAGI (reference sequence). V lost 2 bases and J 6 bases, leaving 16 bases between the germline ends. The chain's CDR3 is CASSYPRPGDPEAFF. As DNA, the CDR3 is TGTGCCAGCAGTTACCCGCGCCCGGGAGACCCTGAAGCTTTCTTT.

CDR3 nucleotides: TGCAGCGTACCAAACAGGGATGGCTACACCTTC. It codes for CSVPNRDGYTF. This chain links TRBV29-1 with TRBJ1-2, with a tentative D call TRBD1 (6 bases). This CDR3 contains 11 residues. CDR1 is SQVTM, CDR2 ANQGSEA, per germline. V lost 6 bases, J lost 6 bases, and 11 bases lay in between. The variable domain in full, completed from reference TRBV29-1 and TRBJ1-2, reads SAVISQKPSRDICQRGTSLTIQCQVDSQVTMMFWYRQQPGQSLTLIATANQGSEATYESGFVIDKFPISRPNLTFSTLTVSNMSPEDSSIYLCSVPNRDGYTFGSGTRLTVV.